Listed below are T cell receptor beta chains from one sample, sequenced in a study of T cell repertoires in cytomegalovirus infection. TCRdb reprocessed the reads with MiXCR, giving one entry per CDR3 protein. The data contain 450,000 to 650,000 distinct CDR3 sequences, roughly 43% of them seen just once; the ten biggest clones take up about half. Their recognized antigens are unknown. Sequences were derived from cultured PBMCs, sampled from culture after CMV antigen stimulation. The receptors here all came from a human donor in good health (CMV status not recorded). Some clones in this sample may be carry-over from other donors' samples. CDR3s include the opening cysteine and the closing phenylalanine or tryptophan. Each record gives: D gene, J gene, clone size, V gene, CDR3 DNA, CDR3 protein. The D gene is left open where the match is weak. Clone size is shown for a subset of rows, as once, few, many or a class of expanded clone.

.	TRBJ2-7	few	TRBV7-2	TGTGCCAGCAGCTTAGTGCGGGAAGTCTACGAGCAGTACTTC	CASSLVREVYEQYF
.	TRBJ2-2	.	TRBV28	TGTGCCAGCAGTTTATATGGTTACCCCACCGGGGAGCTGTTTTTT	CASSLYGYPTGELFF
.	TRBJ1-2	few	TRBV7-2	TGTGCCAGCAGCCCCGGACGAGCCCTCCGCCTATATGGCTACACCTTC	CASSPGRALRLYGYTF
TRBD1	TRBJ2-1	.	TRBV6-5	TGTGCCAGCGGGGACAGGGCCTACAATGAGCAGTTCTTC	CASGDRAYNEQFF
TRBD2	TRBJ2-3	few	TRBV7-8	TGTGCCAGCAGCTACTTAGCGGGAGGGCCGACAGATACGCAGTATTTT	CASSYLAGGPTDTQYF
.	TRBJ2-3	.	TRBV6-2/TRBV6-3	TGTGCCAGCAATGGGCGGGAAACCACAGATACGCAGTATTTT	CASNGRETTDTQYF
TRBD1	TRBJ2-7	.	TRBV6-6	TGTGCCAGCAGCAGTATCGGACAGGGAAAACGCTACGAGCAGTACTTC	CASSSIGQGKRYEQYF
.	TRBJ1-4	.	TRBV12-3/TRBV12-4	TGTGCCAGCAGCGTATGGGGGACTTTTAATGAAAAACTGTTTTTT	CASSVWGTFNEKLFF
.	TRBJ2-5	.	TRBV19	TGTGCCAGTAGTATGGGGGTTGGTGGGCTAGCGAAAGAGACCCAGTACTTC	CASSMGVGGLAKETQYF
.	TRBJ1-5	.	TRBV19	TGTGCCAGTAGTATTGACGACGGACTAAATCAGCCCCAGCATTTT	CASSIDDGLNQPQHF
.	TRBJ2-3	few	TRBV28	TGTGCCAGCAGTCCGACGACCCTGGGTGCGCAGTATTTT	CASSPTTLGAQYF
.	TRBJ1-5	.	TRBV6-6	TGTGCCAGCAGTTACCTCGACAAGCCCCAGCATTTT	CASSYLDKPQHF
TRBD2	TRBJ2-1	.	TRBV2	TGTGCCAGTACACTAGCGGGGTCCTACAATGAGCAGTTCTTC	CASTLAGSYNEQFF
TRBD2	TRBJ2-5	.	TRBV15	TGTGCCACCAGCTTACAACTAGCGGGGGACCAAGAGACCCAGTACTTC	CATSLQLAGDQETQYF
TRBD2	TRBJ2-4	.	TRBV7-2	TGTGCCAGCAGCCAAGGGGGCGGGAGGGCGCCGCCAAACATTCAGTACTTC	CASSQGGGRAPPNIQYF
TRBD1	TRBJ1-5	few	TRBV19	TGTGCCAGTAACTGGGACAGGAATAGCAATCAGCCCCAGCATTTT	CASNWDRNSNQPQHF
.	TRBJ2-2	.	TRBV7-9	TGTGCCAGCAGCTTAGTAGGTCAGGTTTTCACCGGGGAGCTGTTTTTT	CASSLVGQVFTGELFF
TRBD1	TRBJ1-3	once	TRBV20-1	TGCAGTGCGGTCAGGGGGAGCTCTGGAAACACCATATATTTT	CSAVRGSSGNTIYF
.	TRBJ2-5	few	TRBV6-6	TGTGCCAGCAGTTACACCTTAGAGACCCAGTACTTC	CASSYTLETQYF
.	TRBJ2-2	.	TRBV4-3	TGCGCCAGCAGCCACTACCAGTTCGGATACACCGGGGAGCTGTTTTTT	CASSHYQFGYTGELFF
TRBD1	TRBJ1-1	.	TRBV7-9	TGTGCCAGCAGCCCTGACAGGGGTGGGGACACTGAAGCTTTCTTT	CASSPDRGGDTEAFF
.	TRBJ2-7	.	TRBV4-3	TGCGCCAGCAGCCAAGAGGGAGGTTGGGACGAGCAGTACTTC	CASSQEGGWDEQYF
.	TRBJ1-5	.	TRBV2	TGTGCCAGCAGTATGTGGCAGGGGCAGCCCCAGCATTTT	CASSMWQGQPQHF
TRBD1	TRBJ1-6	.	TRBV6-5	TGTGCCAGCAGTGGGGGCGTCGGCAGGGGGAACTCACCCCTCCACTTT	CASSGGVGRGNSPLHF
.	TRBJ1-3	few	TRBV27	TGTGCCAGCTCCACTAGGGACTCTGGAAACACCATATATTTT	CASSTRDSGNTIYF
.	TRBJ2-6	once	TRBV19	TGTGCCAGTACCACGGGACAGAGGGGGGAAATCTCTGGGGCCAACGTCCTGACTTTC	CASTTGQRGEISGANVLTF
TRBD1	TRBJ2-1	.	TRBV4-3	TGCGCCAGCAGCCAGCCCCGGGACAGCCCCAGCCATGAGCAGTTCTTC	CASSQPRDSPSHEQFF
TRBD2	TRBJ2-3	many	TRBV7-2	TGTGCCAGCAGCTTAGCGGGGACTAGGGGCACAGATACGCAGTATTTT	CASSLAGTRGTDTQYF
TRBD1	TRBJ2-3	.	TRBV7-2	TGTGCCAGCAGCCGGACAGGGTGGGGCACAGATACGCAGTATTTT	CASSRTGWGTDTQYF
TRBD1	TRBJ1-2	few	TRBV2	TGTGCCAGCAGCTTAACCGGGACAGGGTTTGGCTACACCTTC	CASSLTGTGFGYTF
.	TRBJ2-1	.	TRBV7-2	TGTGCCAGCAGCCCACCCCCCTCGGATGAGCAGTTCTTC	CASSPPPSDEQFF
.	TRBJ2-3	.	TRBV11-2	TGTGCCAGCAGCCCAGCGGCCGTACCAGATACGCAGTATTTT	CASSPAAVPDTQYF
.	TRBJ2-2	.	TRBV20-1	TGCAGTGTCCTCCCGGGGGTTTTCACCGGGGAGCTGTTTTTT	CSVLPGVFTGELFF
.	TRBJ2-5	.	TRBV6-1	TGTGCCAGCAGTGAGTGGGCAGCAGAGACCCAGTACTTC	CASSEWAAETQYF
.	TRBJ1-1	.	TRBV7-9	TGTGCCAGCAGCTTGTCAGCTCCTGGCACTGAAGCTTTCTTT	CASSLSAPGTEAFF
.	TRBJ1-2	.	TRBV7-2	TGTGCCAGCAGCTCGAGGAGGGCTAACTATGGCTACACCTTC	CASSSRRANYGYTF
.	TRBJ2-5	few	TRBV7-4	TGTGCCGGGAGCTGGCACCAAGAGACCCAGTACTTC	CAGSWHQETQYF
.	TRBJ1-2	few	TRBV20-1	TGCAGTGCTAGAGAAACAGGGAGCAGCTATGGCTACACCTTC	CSARETGSSYGYTF
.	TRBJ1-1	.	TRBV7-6	TGTGCCAGCAGCTTAGGAGGATACAACACTGAAGCTTTCTTT	CASSLGGYNTEAFF
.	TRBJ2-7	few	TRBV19	TGTGCCAGTAGTCCCTCGACAGGATCCTACGAGCAGTACTTC	CASSPSTGSYEQYF
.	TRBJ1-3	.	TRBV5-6	TGTGCCAGCAGCTTGGCCCCCAAACCCAGTAACACCATATATTTT	CASSLAPKPSNTIYF
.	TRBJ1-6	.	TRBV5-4	TGTGCCAGCAGCTTGGAGCAGGAGAGACCCCTCCACTTT	CASSLEQERPLHF
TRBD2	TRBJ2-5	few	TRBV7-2	TGTGCCAGCAGCTTATGGGCTAGCGGGGGGGCCGAGCAGACCCAGTACTTC	CASSLWASGGAEQTQYF